The 5 T cell receptor beta chains given below trace back to one sample, sequenced in a study of shared clonotypes between healthy human individuals (dated by TCRdb to about 2020). The method behind the library was the immunoSEQ multiplex PCR assay. Not all clones reach the TCRdb copy of this immuneACCESS table, which keeps in-frame sequences only. Checked studies attribute under half of the gap to unresolved V genes and leave the rest unexplained. Within this sample are roughly 1 million clones, with approximately 78% of them counted one time only. Approximately 0.56% of the sample rests with the top ten. The sequencing input was memory CD4+ T cells from PBMCs. Taken with the paper, the label for cell subset or site translates to: CD45RA-negative fraction. These receptors were collected from a man aged 18 to 29 in good health. Some clones in this sample may be carry-over from other donors' samples.

CDR3 residues: CASSPEGTGGRTYEQYF. CDR3 in DNA: TGTGCCAGCTCACCTGAAGGGACAGGGGGCCGTACCTACGAGCAGTACTTC. V and J are TRBV18 and TRBJ2-7; 12 nucleotides align to TRBD1. V lost 3 bases to trimming and J lost 2 bases; unmatched junction nucleotides: 8. The CDR3 sequence is 17 residues long. Germline loops: CDR1 KGHSH, CDR2 LQKENI. The full variable domain, its missing parts supplied by reference TRBV18 and TRBJ2-7, is NAGVMQNPRHLVRRRGQEARLRCSPMKGHSHVYWYRQLPEEGLKFMVYLQKENIIDESGMPKERFSAEFPKEGPSILRIQQVVRGDSAAYFCASSPEGTGGRTYEQYFGPGTRLTVT.

The chain employs TRBV7-8 and TRBJ1-4; TRBD1 aligns across 9 bases. CDR1 is SGHVS, CDR2 FQNEAQ, per germline. V lost 5 bases and J lost 5; bases outside the gene matches: 6. The CDR3 loop spans 15 amino acids. CDR3 sequence: CASSRWTGVNEKLFF. CDR3 DNA sequence: TGTGCCAGCAGCCGCTGGACAGGGGTGAATGAAAAACTGTTTTTT. The variable domain in full, with the rest retrieved from reference TRBV7-8 and TRBJ1-4, is GAGVSQSPRYKVAKRGQDVALRCDPISGHVSLFWYQQALGQGPEFLTYFQNEAQLDKSGLPSDRFFAERPEGSVSTLKIQRTQQEDSAVYLCASSRWTGVNEKLFFGSGTQLSVL.

The CDR3 DNA reads TGCGCCAGCAGCACAACAGGGGCTAACTATGGCTACACCTTC. Its translation: CASSTTGANYGYTF. The chain recombines TRBV5-1 with TRBJ1-2; 7 nucleotides agree with TRBD1. Germline CDR1 is SGHRS and CDR2 is YFSETQ. The CDR3 has 14 residues. V lost 4 bases, J lost 0 bases, and 3 bases stayed unmatched. Combining the CDR3 with reference TRBV5-1 and TRBJ1-2 gives the whole variable domain KAGVTQTPRYLIKTRGQQVTLSCSPISGHRSVSWYQQTPGQGLQFLFEYFSETQRNKGNFPGRFSGRQFSNSRSEMNVSTLELGDSALYLCASSTTGANYGYTFGSGTRLTVV.

This clone was found once. The chain uses TRBV5-4 and TRBJ1-2, with D tentatively TRBD1 (5 bases). V dropped 5 bases and J dropped 3 bases, with 14 bases sitting between them. CDR1 and CDR2 from the germline V gene are SGHNT and YYREEE (reference sequence). The CDR3 runs to 14 residues. The CDR3 bases are TGTGCCAGCAGGGGGGGGTTAGACTACTATGGCTACACCTTC. Translation gives CASRGGLDYYGYTF.

The chain couples TRBV4-3 to TRBJ2-7; 11 bases are a match to TRBD2. J lost 7 bases, V lost 0 bases, and 8 bases had no gene match. The CDR3 loop spans 16 amino acids. Per the germline V gene, CDR1 is LGHNA and CDR2 is YSLEER. The CDR3 loop reads CASSQDATSGVREQYF. The CDR3 region has the DNA TGCGCCAGCAGCCAAGACGCGACTAGCGGGGTCAGGGAGCAGTACTTC.